These 17 T cell receptor beta chains were sequenced from one sample in a study of T cells in Graves' hyperthyroidism and ophthalmopathy. RNA transcripts provided the source from which TCR beta CDR3 regions were amplified. Using the HTBI primer set, a first-round RT-PCR was run on the TCR CDR3. TCRdb re-analysed the multiplex PCR reads in MiXCR, keeping a single row per CDR3 protein. This sample has about 250,000 distinct CDR3 sequences; roughly a quarter occur once, and the top ten carry roughly 40%. Specimen: blood. These receptors were obtained from a woman aged 40 to 50 with Graves' ophthalmopathy.

This rearrangement joins TRBV12-3 or TRBV12-4 to TRBJ1-1; a possible D gene is TRBD1 (6 bases). The CDR3 is made up of 15 amino acids. Trimming left V 5 bases short and J 4 bases short, with 17 bases between. For the CDR3, the DNA is TGTGCCAGCAGTGAACAAGGGGGTTTTGGCACTGAAGCTTTCTTT. Encoded protein: CASSEQGGFGTEAFF.

This clonotype was recorded at least ten times. The chain recombines TRBV25-1 with TRBJ1-5; possible D gene TRBD1, 5 bases. Germline loops: CDR1 MGHDK, CDR2 SYGVNS. The CDR3 is made up of 15 amino acids. Trimming took off 7 bases at V and 4 bases at J, with 17 bases between the two ends. CDR3 sequence: CASNLPRRANQPQHF. The CDR3 coding sequence is TGTGCCAGCAACCTTCCGCGCAGGGCTAATCAGCCCCAGCATTTT.

The chain recombines TRBV12-3 or TRBV12-4 with TRBJ2-5, with 10 bases aligning to TRBD1. CDR3 length: 15 residues. The V and J ends lost 6 bases and 4 bases, in that order; junction bases with no gene match: 8. DNA for the CDR3: TGTGCCAGCAGCATTGGGACAGGGGCAAGAGAGACCCAGTACTTC. As protein: CASSIGTGARETQYF.

At least ten counts were recorded for this clonotype. Compared with germline, one end of the junction differs, possibly owing to a read error. The genes are TRBV28 and TRBJ1-1; D is possibly TRBD1 (6 bases). From germline, CDR1 is MDHEN and CDR2 SYDVKM. The CDR3 totals 13 residues. CDR3 sequence: CASSFEVLEGDTF. As DNA, the CDR3 is TGTGCCAGCAGTTTCGAGGTCTTGGAGGGGGATACTTTT.

This rearrangement joins TRBV7-3 to TRBJ1-5; D is undetermined. This CDR3 comprises 16 residues. The V gene lost 3 bases and the J gene lost 6 bases, with 18 bases spanning the gap. CDR1 is SGHTA, CDR2 FQGTGA, per germline. The CDR3 loop reads CASSLVLRQRSQPQHF. The CDR3 DNA sequence: TGTGCCAGCAGCTTGGTTTTGAGGCAGCGCAGTCAGCCCCAGCATTTT.

As for this clonotype: A read error may explain this, as a much larger clone is one base away. This chain connects TRBV3-1 to TRBJ2-2; 7 bases are a match to TRBD2. The CDR3 is made up of 15 amino acids. Germline V CDR1 and CDR2: LGHDT, YNNKEL (reference sequence). CDR3 in amino acids: CVSSRRGTNTGELFF. The CDR3 DNA follows: TGTGTCAGCAGCCGGCGGGGGACGAACACCGGGGAGCTGTTTTTT. Full variable domain (rest looked up from reference TRBV3-1 and TRBJ2-2): DTAVSQTPKYLVTQMGNDKSIKCEQNLGHDTMYWYKQDSKKFLKIMFSYNNKELIINETVPNRFSPKSPDKAHLNLHINSLELGDSAVYFCVSSRRGTNTGELFFGEGSRLTVL.

This clonotype was seen at least ten times. The chain uses TRBV20-1 and TRBJ2-7; D remains ambiguous. Trimming removed 0 bases at V and 3 bases at J, with 15 bases between. This CDR3 comprises 15 residues. Germline CDR1 is DFQATT and CDR2 is SNEGSKA (reference sequence). The CDR3 nucleotides read TGCAGTGCTAGAGAGGTGGGGATCTCAAACTACGAGCAGTACTTC. This gives the protein CSAREVGISNYEQYF.

This clonotype showed up many times. V is TRBV7-9 and J is TRBJ1-5; 8 bases match TRBD1. This CDR3 is 16 amino acids long. J lost 3 bases, V lost 5 bases, and 9 bases had no gene match. Germline V CDR1 and CDR2: SEHNR, FQNEAQ (reference sequence). In DNA, the CDR3 is TGTGCCAGCAGCACCGGCAAGGGACAGGCCAATCAGCCCCAGCATTTT. Amino acids: CASSTGKGQANQPQHF.

This clonotype was picked up many times. The chain couples TRBV27 to TRBJ1-2; unclear D gene. The CDR3 consists of 11 residues. Trimming removed 6 bases from V and 5 bases from J, with 7 bases in between. From germline, CDR1 is MNHEY and CDR2 SMNVEV (reference sequence). CDR3 in DNA: TGTGCCAGCAGCGACGGTTATGGCTACACCTTC. It yields the protein CASSDGYGYTF.

This clonotype was seen at least ten times. The chain is built from TRBV10-3 and TRBJ1-2; D is ambiguous. Trimming left V 0 bases short and J 4 bases short, with 15 bases between. This CDR3 contains 16 residues. The germline CDR1 and CDR2 sequences are ENHRY and SYGVKD. CDR3 sequence reads: CAISESYLRVTYGYTF. Here the CDR3 DNA reads TGTGCCATCAGTGAGTCTTATCTCCGGGTGACCTATGGCTACACCTTC.

This clonotype appeared many times. The chain employs TRBV6-2 or TRBV6-3 and TRBJ1-1; possibly TRBD1 for D (6 bases). This CDR3 is built from 19 residues. Trimming took 2 bases from V and 0 from J, leaving 22 bases between them. Germline V gene data show CDR1 as MNHEY and CDR2 as SVGEGT. The DNA of the CDR3 is TGTGCCAGCAGTTACGCCGGGGGGGGCGAACTAGGGGTGAACACTGAAGCTTTCTTT. Translating it yields CASSYAGGGELGVNTEAFF.

V usage is TRBV30 and J usage is TRBJ2-7, with unresolved D. Trimming cost V 2 bases and J 2 bases, with 10 bases left between them. Looked up from germline, CDR1 is GTSNPN and CDR2 is SVGIG (reference sequence). The CDR3 has 13 amino acids. The CDR3 spells CAWSRPTAYEQYF. CDR3 sequence (DNA): TGTGCCTGGAGTCGACCGACCGCCTACGAGCAGTACTTC. Full variable domain (rest looked up from reference TRBV30 and TRBJ2-7): SQTIHQWPATLVQPVGSPLSLECTVEGTSNPNLYWYRQAAGRGLQLLFYSVGIGQISSEVPQNLSASRPQDRQFILSSKKLLLSDSGFYLCAWSRPTAYEQYFGPGTRLTVT.

This clonotype has a count of ten or more. V and J are TRBV30 and TRBJ1-1, with D uncertain. CDR1 GTSNPN and CDR2 SVGIG come from the germline V gene (reference sequence). Trimming left V 1 base short and J 1 base short, with 10 bases between. The CDR3 covers 14 residues. The CDR3 DNA reads TGTGCCTGGAGTGGACTCGCCAGGAACACTGAAGCTTTCTTT. Translating gives CAWSGLARNTEAFF. Based on the CDR3 plus reference TRBV30 and TRBJ1-1, the full variable domain is SQTIHQWPATLVQPVGSPLSLECTVEGTSNPNLYWYRQAAGRGLQLLFYSVGIGQISSEVPQNLSASRPQDRQFILSSKKLLLSDSGFYLCAWSGLARNTEAFFGQGTRLTVV.

This clonotype was found many times. The V and J genes are TRBV20-1 and TRBJ2-7; 10 bases fit TRBD2. CDR1 and CDR2 from the germline V gene are DFQATT and SNEGSKA (reference sequence). The V gene end was trimmed by 3 bases and the J gene end by 5 bases; junction bases not matched to a gene: 13. The CDR3 has 16 residues. The CDR3 DNA is TGCAGTGCTAGGACCGGACCGGGACTAGCGCTTGACGAGCAGTACTTC. Its protein product is CSARTGPGLALDEQYF.

This clonotype was seen at least ten times. The rearrangement joins TRBV9 to TRBJ1-1; possibly TRBD1 for D (5 bases). The CDR3 spans 15 residues. V was cut by 3 bases and J by 3 bases, with 15 bases left in between. Germline CDR1 and CDR2: SGDLS and YYNGEE. The CDR3 coding sequence is TGTGCCAGCAGCGCAGGGTGGGGCGGGGACACTGAAGCTTTCTTT. This codes for CASSAGWGGDTEAFF.

The CDR3 loop is CASSLQGSIGYTF. The CDR3 nucleotides read TGTGCCAGCAGTTTACAGGGGTCTATTGGCTACACCTTC. The chain couples TRBV28 to TRBJ1-2, with TRBD1 as a possible D gene (6 bases). Germline V lookup: CDR1 MDHEN, CDR2 SYDVKM. This CDR3 has 13 residues. Trimming shortened V by 2 bases and J by 7 bases, and 11 bases separated the two germline ends.

The rearrangement uses TRBV19 and TRBJ2-7; D is unclear. V lost 6 bases to trimming and J lost 0 bases, with 12 bases between them. Germline lookup yields CDR1 LNHDA and CDR2 SQIVND (reference sequence). CDR3 length equals 14 residues. CDR3 coding DNA: TGTGCCAGTAGCACCCAGACGGTCTCCTACGAGCAGTACTTC. It translates to CASSTQTVSYEQYF.